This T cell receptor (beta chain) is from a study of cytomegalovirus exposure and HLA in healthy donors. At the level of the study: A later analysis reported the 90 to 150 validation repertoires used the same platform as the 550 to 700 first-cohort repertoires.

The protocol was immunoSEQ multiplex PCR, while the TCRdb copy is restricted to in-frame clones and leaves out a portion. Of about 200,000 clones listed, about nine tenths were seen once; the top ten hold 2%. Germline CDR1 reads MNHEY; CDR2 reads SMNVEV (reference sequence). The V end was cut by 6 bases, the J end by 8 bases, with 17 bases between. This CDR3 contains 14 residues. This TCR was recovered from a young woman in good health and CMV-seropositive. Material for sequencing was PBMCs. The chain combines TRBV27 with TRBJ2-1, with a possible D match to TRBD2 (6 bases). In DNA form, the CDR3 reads TGTGCCAGCAGGCCGGATAGCGGTGACTATGAGCAGTTCTTC. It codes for CASRPDSGDYEQFF.